This TCR beta chain emerged from a study of shared clonotypes between healthy human individuals. Study information: Aged between 18 and 49, the donors were a couple of women and three men. Study-wide results and caveats: Blood alone was sampled, and tissue repertoires likely differ.

The method was immunoSEQ multiplex PCR; TCRdb's version includes in-frame clones alone and lacks a portion of them. The sample yields 530,000 or so clones, 60% to 80% seen once. Every donor was a Caucasian adult from Nashville, Tennessee. With regard to this clone: Its antigen is not identified.

This CDR3 comprises 13 residues. The germline CDR1 and CDR2 sequences are MGHRA and YSYEKL. V gave up 1 base and J gave up 5 bases, with 8 bases separating them. The receptor's source is a woman aged 40 to 55 in good health. Some clones in this sample may be carry-over from other donors' samples. V gene TRBV4-1 combines with J gene TRBJ2-5, with D tentatively TRBD1 or TRBD2 (5 bases each). The specimen was PBMCs. The chain's CDR3 is CASSQAGTETQYF. DNA of the CDR3: TGCGCCAGCAGCCAAGCAGGGACGGAGACCCAGTACTTC.